This entry concerns a single TCR beta chain. Its antigen is undetermined. The CDR3 spans 14 residues. V gave up 5 bases and J gave up 2 bases, with 12 bases separating them. Per germline, CDR1 MDHEN and CDR2 SYDVKM. The data were taken from a study of regulatory T cells. Amplification used 52 TRBV primers and 13 TRBJ primers. TCRdb's copy holds only in-frame clones and misses some; the assay was immunoSEQ multiplex PCR. The sample records 21,000 or so clones, roughly 93% being singletons. Overall study results and limits: Regulatory T cells showed the strongest V-J pair restriction and V/J gene skewing among patient repertoires.

The genes are TRBV28 and TRBJ1-2; perhaps TRBD1 as D (6 bases). This clonotype was sampled from a child aged 2 to 10 with CD3G deficiency. The sample consisted of CD8+ T cells sorted from blood. CDR3 nucleotide sequence: TGTGCCAGCAGTCAAACAGGGCTCAACTATGGCTACACCTTC. Protein: CASSQTGLNYGYTF.